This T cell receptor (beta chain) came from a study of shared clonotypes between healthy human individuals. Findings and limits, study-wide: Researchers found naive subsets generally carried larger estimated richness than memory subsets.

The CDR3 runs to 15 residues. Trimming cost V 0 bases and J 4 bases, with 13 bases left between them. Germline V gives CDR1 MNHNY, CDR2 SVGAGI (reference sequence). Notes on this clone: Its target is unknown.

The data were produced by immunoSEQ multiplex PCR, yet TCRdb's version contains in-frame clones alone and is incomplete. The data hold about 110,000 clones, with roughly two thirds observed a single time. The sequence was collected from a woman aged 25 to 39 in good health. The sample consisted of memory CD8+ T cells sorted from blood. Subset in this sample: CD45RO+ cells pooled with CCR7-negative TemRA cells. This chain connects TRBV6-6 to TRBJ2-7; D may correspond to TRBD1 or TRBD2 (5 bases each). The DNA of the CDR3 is TGTGCCAGCAGTTACTCACGCCTGGGGGATTACGAGCAGTACTTC. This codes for CASSYSRLGDYEQYF.